The 16 T cell receptor beta chains listed next were all sequenced from one sample in a study of blood T cell repertoires in COVID-19. Sequenced by immunoSEQ multiplex PCR; TCRdb stores in-frame clones only, minus some. The sample shows some 210,000 clones, roughly four fifths of them seen only once. The sequenced material came from peripheral blood. The receptor source for this set is a middle-aged woman with acute or convalescent COVID-19.

The chain links TRBV5-6 to TRBJ2-1; 7 positions agree with TRBD1. Germline values: CDR1 SGHDT, CDR2 YYEEEE. This CDR3 has 14 amino acids. Losses at the gene ends were 4 bases for V and 1 base for J; bases not matched to a gene: 2. The CDR3 protein is CASSLTGSYNEQFF. The CDR3 coding sequence is TGTGCCAGCAGCCTGACAGGGTCCTACAATGAGCAGTTCTTC.

V gene TRBV12-5 combines with J gene TRBJ1-1; possibly TRBD1 for D (5 bases). The germline V gene has CDR1 LGHNT and CDR2 FRNRAP. The V and J ends lost 1 base and 7 bases respectively, with 7 bases between them. This CDR3 contains 12 residues. The CDR3 nucleotides read TGTGCTAGTGGTTTGGACGGGGGTGAAGCTTTCTTT. It codes for CASGLDGGEAFF.

This clone was counted a single time. The rearrangement links TRBV9 to TRBJ2-7; 12 bases match TRBD2. The CDR3 loop spans 16 amino acids. Germline V gives CDR1 SGDLS, CDR2 YYNGEE. Trimming took 4 bases from V and 4 from J; bases not matched to a gene: 9. The CDR3 DNA reads as TGTGCCAGCAGCTCTGACGGACTAGCGGGGTGGTACGAGCAGTACTTC. Residues: CASSSDGLAGWYEQYF.

The chain uses TRBV7-9 and TRBJ2-2; TRBD2 matches 8 bases. Germline V gene sequence: CDR1 SEHNR, CDR2 FQNEAQ (reference sequence). V was pared by 5 bases and J by 4 bases, with 9 bases of the junction left unmatched. The CDR3 totals 16 residues. The CDR3 DNA reads TGTGCCAGCAGCCTCACAGCGGGAGCCCTCACCGGGGAGCTGTTTTTT. Residues: CASSLTAGALTGELFF.

The chain carries TRBV12-3 or TRBV12-4 and TRBJ2-1, with D tentatively TRBD1 (6 bases). The V and J ends lost 7 bases and 8 bases respectively, with 15 bases between them. The length of the CDR3 is 13 residues. The CDR3 here is CASNAYRVDEQFF. CDR3 DNA: TGTGCCAGCAATGCATACAGGGTCGATGAGCAGTTCTTC.

The gene calls are TRBV9 and TRBJ1-2; TRBD1 aligns across 10 bases. The CDR3 contains 20 residues. Losses at the gene ends were 0 bases for V and 8 bases for J; bases not matched to a gene: 22. CDR1 is SGDLS, CDR2 YYNGEE, per germline. The CDR3 region is CASSVATGSLPGQGLRGYTF. The CDR3 DNA sequence: TGTGCCAGCAGCGTAGCTACGGGCAGCCTCCCGGGACAGGGGCTAAGAGGCTACACCTTC. The variable domain in full, with the rest retrieved from reference TRBV9 and TRBJ1-2, is DSGVTQTPKHLITATGQRVTLRCSPRSGDLSVYWYQQSLDQGLQFLIQYYNGEERAKGNILERFSAQQFPDLHSELNLSSLELGDSALYFCASSVATGSLPGQGLRGYTFGSGTRLTVV.

The J gene is TRBJ2-1, the V gene TRBV6-4, with 8 nucleotides matching TRBD2. Germline loops: CDR1 MRHNA, CDR2 SNTAGT. The junction had 5 bases not matched to a gene; V was cut back by 6 bases and J by 1 base. The CDR3 loop spans 15 amino acids. The CDR3 coding sequence is TGTGCCAGCAGCCTTAGCGGGGATTCCTACAATGAGCAGTTCTTC. Residues: CASSLSGDSYNEQFF.

This clone was seen only once. The V gene is TRBV7-3, the J gene TRBJ1-6, with 10 bases identical to TRBD1. Looked up from germline, CDR1 is SGHTA and CDR2 is FQGTGA. CDR3 length equals 15 residues. The J segment lost 9 bases and the V segment lost 3 bases, leaving 5 bases of the junction unmatched. CDR3 DNA sequence: TGTGCCAGCAGCTTTGCCGGGACAGGGGTTTCACCCCTCCACTTT. Encoded protein: CASSFAGTGVSPLHF. The full variable domain, its missing parts supplied by reference TRBV7-3 and TRBJ1-6, is GAGVSQTPSNKVTEKGKYVELRCDPISGHTALYWYRQSLGQGPEFLIYFQGTGAADDSGLPNDRFFAVRPEGSVSTLKIQRTERGDSAVYLCASSFAGTGVSPLHFGNGTRLTVT.

This clone was recorded only once. This chain joins TRBV3-1 (or the pseudogene TRBV3-2) and TRBJ2-3; D might be TRBD2 (5 bases). CDR1 is LGHDT, CDR2 YNNKEL, per germline (reference sequence). Trimming took 3 bases from V and 14 from J, leaving 12 bases between them. The CDR3 is 11 residues long. As DNA, the CDR3 is TGTGCCAGCAGCCAGGAGAGGGTGTTGTATTTT. This codes for CASSQERVLYF.

V usage is TRBV5-4 and J usage is TRBJ2-1, with D tentatively TRBD2 (6 bases). The length of the CDR3 is 15 residues. Germline-derived CDR1 and CDR2 are SGHNT and YYREEE (reference sequence). Trimming removed 4 bases from V and 6 bases from J, with 17 bases in between. CDR3 amino acids: CASSIGGTLINEQFF. In DNA form, the CDR3 reads TGTGCCAGCAGCATTGGAGGGACCTTAATCAATGAGCAGTTCTTC.

This clone was observed once. This sequence joins TRBV5-4 and TRBJ2-7; 13 bases align to TRBD2. Germline CDR1 is SGHNT and CDR2 is YYREEE (reference sequence). The CDR3 has 15 residues. With 7 bases clipped from V and 6 bases from J, the junction kept 10 bases outside the gene matches. CDR3 protein: CASARRTSGSSEQYF. The CDR3 DNA is TGTGCCAGCGCTAGGCGGACTAGCGGGAGTAGCGAGCAGTACTTC.

The gene calls are TRBV11-3 and TRBJ2-1; possibly TRBD2 for D (6 bases). This CDR3 is built from 14 residues. V was trimmed by 5 bases and J by 4 bases, leaving 12 bases between them. From germline, CDR1 is SGHNT and CDR2 YENEEA. The CDR3 DNA follows: TGTGCCAGCAGCCCGGGGGAAGAATACAATGAGCAGTTCTTC. Translation: CASSPGEEYNEQFF.

The rearrangement uses TRBV19 and TRBJ1-6, with 8 bases that match TRBD1. The ends lost 5 bases at V and 11 bases at J; junction bases unmatched: 5. Germline loops: CDR1 LNHDA, CDR2 SQIVND (reference sequence). The CDR3 runs to 13 residues. The CDR3 region has the DNA TGTGCCAGTAGTCCGACAGGGGTCCCACCCCTCCACTTT. Encoded protein: CASSPTGVPPLHF. The full variable domain, with the rest looked up from reference TRBV19 and TRBJ1-6, is DGGITQSPKYLFRKEGQNVTLSCEQNLNHDAMYWYRQDPGQGLRLIYYSQIVNDFQKGDIAEGYSVSREKKESFPLTVTSAQKNPTAFYLCASSPTGVPPLHFGNGTRLTVT.

The V call is TRBV19, the J call TRBJ2-7; D is possibly TRBD2 (6 bases). Per germline, CDR1 LNHDA and CDR2 SQIVND (reference sequence). The CDR3 length is 15 residues. V shed 1 base and J shed 2 bases, with 12 bases lying between them. CDR3 residues: CASSIGGGNTYEQYF. CDR3 in DNA: TGTGCCAGTAGTATAGGAGGAGGGAATACCTACGAGCAGTACTTC.

The rearrangement joins TRBV5-5 to TRBJ2-7; D unclear. In germline, CDR1 is SGHKS, CDR2 YYEKEE (reference sequence). The CDR3 consists of 13 residues. Between the trimmed V and J ends, which lost 7 bases and 0 bases, there was a span of 11 bases. CDR3 DNA: TGTGCCAGCGAACCGCGGAGCTCCTACGAGCAGTACTTC. As protein: CASEPRSSYEQYF.

The chain couples TRBV10-3 to TRBJ2-1, with D possibly being TRBD2 (6 bases). Between the trimmed V and J ends, which lost 4 bases and 0 bases, there was a span of 10 bases. This CDR3 has 15 residues. CDR1 and CDR2 from the germline V gene are ENHRY and SYGVKD. This CDR3 is CAISVEGSSYNEQFF. The CDR3 DNA follows: TGTGCCATCAGTGTGGAGGGGAGCTCCTACAATGAGCAGTTCTTC.